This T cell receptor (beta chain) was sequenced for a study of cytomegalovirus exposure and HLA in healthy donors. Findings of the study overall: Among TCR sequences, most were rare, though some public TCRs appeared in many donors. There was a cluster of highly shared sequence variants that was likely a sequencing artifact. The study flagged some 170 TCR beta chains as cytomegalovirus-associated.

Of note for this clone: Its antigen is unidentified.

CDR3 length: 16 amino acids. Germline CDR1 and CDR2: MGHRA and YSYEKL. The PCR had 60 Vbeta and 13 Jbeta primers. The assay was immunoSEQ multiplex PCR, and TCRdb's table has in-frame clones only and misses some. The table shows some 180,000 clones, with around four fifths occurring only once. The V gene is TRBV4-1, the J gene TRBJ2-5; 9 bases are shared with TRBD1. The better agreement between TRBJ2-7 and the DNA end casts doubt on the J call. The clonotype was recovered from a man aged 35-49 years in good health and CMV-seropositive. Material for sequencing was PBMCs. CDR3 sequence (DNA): TGCGCCAGCAGCCCTACTCGGGGACAGGGTGGGAGCGAGCAGTACTTC. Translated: CASSPTRGQGGSEQYF.